Listed below are T cell receptor beta chains from one sample, sequenced in a study of blood T cells in healthy people across ages. TCRdb fed the 5' RACE reads into MiXCR, producing one record per CDR3 protein. The sample includes over 600,000 distinct CDR3 sequences, less than 60% of them seen just once. Sequenced: blood. These receptor sequences come from a man older than 75 in good health. Each CDR3 is given without its conserved first and last residue.

j_call,cdr3_length,v_call,cdr3_aa
TRBJ2-7,14,TRBV5-1,ASSLAGGSEFYEQY
.,9,TRBV29-1,SVARGYEQY
TRBJ2-1,9,TRBV20-1,SAPLRDEQF
TRBJ2-7,12,TRBV20-1,SAQNQGFPYEQY
TRBJ1-5,11,TRBV5-1,ASSYGQNQPRH
TRBJ1-2,10,TRBV29-1,SVTSVYYGYT
TRBJ1-2,14,TRBV12-3/TRBV12-4,ASSRGAALPNYGYT
TRBJ2-1,15,TRBV28,ASSSSRLAGPYNEQF
TRBJ2-1,14,TRBV20-1,SARGPDGREGGEQF
TRBJ2-7,11,TRBV6-6,ASSSGLQYEQY
TRBJ1-4,12,TRBV29-1,SVRRQGADEKLF
TRBJ2-7,12,TRBV20-1,SALPGAGEREQY
TRBJ2-5,13,TRBV12-3/TRBV12-4,ASSPPGLAKETQY
TRBJ2-3,13,TRBV10-3,AISVRADRTDTQY